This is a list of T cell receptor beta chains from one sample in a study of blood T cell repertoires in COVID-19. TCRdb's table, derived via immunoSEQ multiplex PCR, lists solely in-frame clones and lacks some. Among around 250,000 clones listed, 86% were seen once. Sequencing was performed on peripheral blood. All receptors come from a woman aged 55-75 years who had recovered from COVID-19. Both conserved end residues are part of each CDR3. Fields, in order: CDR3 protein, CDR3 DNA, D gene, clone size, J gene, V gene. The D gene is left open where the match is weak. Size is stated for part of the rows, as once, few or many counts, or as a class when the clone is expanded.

CASSQGYQSGGVNTGELFF	TGTGCCAGCAGCCAAGGGTATCAGAGCGGGGGGGTGAACACCGGGGAGCTGTTTTTT	TRBD2	few	TRBJ2-2	TRBV4-2
CSVVAPDRRADEQYF	TGCAGCGTCGTCGCCCCGGACAGAAGGGCCGACGAGCAGTACTTC	.	few	TRBJ2-7	TRBV29-1
CATSNWEGTEAFF	TGTGCCACCAGCAACTGGGAGGGGACTGAAGCTTTCTTT	.	.	TRBJ1-1	TRBV15
CASSDRGPDNYGYTF	TGTGCCAGTAGTGACAGGGGGCCTGATAACTATGGCTACACCTTC	TRBD1	.	TRBJ1-2	TRBV19
CASNPQGTGELFF	TGTGCCAGCAACCCCCAGGGGACCGGGGAGCTGTTTTTT	.	.	TRBJ2-2	TRBV2
CASSLKRGFSGNTIYF	TGTGCCAGCAGCCTAAAACGGGGTTTCTCTGGAAACACCATATATTTT	.	.	TRBJ1-3	TRBV3-1/TRBV3-2
CASSQDSRGYTF	TGTGCCAGCAGCCAAGATTCGCGTGGCTACACCTTC	.	.	TRBJ1-2	TRBV3-1/TRBV3-2
CASSQGQWGTNTEAFF	TGCGCCAGCAGCCAAGGACAGTGGGGGACGAACACTGAAGCTTTCTTT	.	.	TRBJ1-1	TRBV5-1
CARGGDGYTF	TGTGCCAGAGGGGGCGATGGCTACACCTTC	TRBD1	few	TRBJ1-2	TRBV27
CASTRDNSYEQYF	TGTGCCAGCACCAGGGACAACTCCTACGAGCAGTACTTC	.	.	TRBJ2-7	TRBV6-5
CASSPGQGTSRNEQFF	TGTGCCAGCAGCCCAGGACAGGGAACGAGTAGGAATGAGCAGTTCTTC	TRBD1	.	TRBJ2-1	TRBV7-3
CASRLTGDSPLHF	TGTGCCAGCAGGCTGACAGGCGATTCACCCCTCCACTTT	.	.	TRBJ1-6	TRBV27
CASSLGRGGADTGELFF	TGTGCCAGCAGCTTGGGGCGCGGGGGGGCCGACACCGGGGAGCTGTTTTTT	TRBD2	few	TRBJ2-2	TRBV5-6
CASSLRSQETQYF	TGTGCCAGCAGCTTAAGGAGCCAAGAGACCCAGTACTTC	.	.	TRBJ2-5	TRBV7-3
CASSQDWTGLNTEAFF	TGTGCCAGCAGCCAAGATTGGACAGGTTTGAACACTGAAGCTTTCTTT	TRBD1	.	TRBJ1-1	TRBV3-1/TRBV3-2
CASSFRTGVWNTIYF	TGTGCCAGCAGCTTCAGGACAGGGGTATGGAACACCATATATTTT	TRBD1	.	TRBJ1-3	TRBV11-2
CASSLESQGARETQYF	TGCGCCAGCAGCTTGGAGTCCCAGGGGGCGCGTGAGACCCAGTACTTC	TRBD1	few	TRBJ2-5	TRBV5-1
CASSQETGSNTGELFF	TGCGCCAGCAGCCAAGAAACAGGGTCGAACACCGGGGAGCTGTTTTTT	.	.	TRBJ2-2	TRBV4-3
CASSSVTGYYGYTF	TGTGCCAGCAGCTCAGTGACAGGATACTATGGCTACACCTTC	.	.	TRBJ1-2	TRBV7-2
CSASLNEQYF	TGCAGTGCTAGCTTAAACGAGCAGTACTTC	.	.	TRBJ2-7	TRBV20-1
CASSARQVMGTEAFF	TGTGCCAGCAGCGCGCGACAGGTGATGGGCACTGAAGCTTTCTTT	.	.	TRBJ1-1	TRBV9
CASSLLGQLNSPLHF	TGTGCCAGCAGCTTACTCGGACAGTTAAATTCACCCCTCCACTTT	.	.	TRBJ1-6	TRBV11-2
CASSESGRGATTEAFF	TGTGCCAGCAGTGAATCGGGCAGGGGCGCGACCACTGAAGCTTTCTTT	.	.	TRBJ1-1	TRBV2
CASSSGQGRETQYF	TGCGCCAGCAGCTCGGGACAGGGGCGGGAGACCCAGTACTTC	TRBD1	.	TRBJ2-5	TRBV5-1
CASSLKVGGGTDTQYF	TGTGCCAGCAGCTTGAAGGTGGGGGGGGGCACAGATACGCAGTATTTT	TRBD2	.	TRBJ2-3	TRBV5-4
CASSARVGGGDTEAFF	TGTGCCAGTAGTGCCCGGGTCGGTGGTGGCGACACTGAAGCTTTCTTT	.	.	TRBJ1-1	TRBV19
CASSLRTEAFF	TGTGCCAGCAGCCTCCGCACTGAAGCTTTCTTT	.	once	TRBJ1-1	TRBV6-5
CATRVQGGLGGYTF	TGTGCCACCCGGGTACAGGGAGGGTTAGGGGGCTACACCTTC	.	.	TRBJ1-2	TRBV19
CASKKSTGGRYEQYF	TGTGCCAGCAAGAAATCAACAGGGGGCAGGTACGAGCAGTACTTC	TRBD1	few	TRBJ2-7	TRBV2
CASSTLLGQRNQPQHF	TGCGCCAGCAGTACCCTATTGGGACAGCGCAATCAGCCCCAGCATTTT	TRBD1	.	TRBJ1-5	TRBV10-1
CASSKDRGMYNEQFF	TGTGCCAGCAGTAAGGACAGGGGGATGTACAATGAGCAGTTCTTC	TRBD1	few	TRBJ2-1	TRBV3-1/TRBV3-2
CASSLAGGGSYGYTF	TGTGCCAGCAGCTTAGCCGGTGGGGGGAGTTATGGCTACACCTTC	.	once	TRBJ1-2	TRBV7-9
CASSLIGVAFF	TGTGCCAGCAGCTTGATAGGGGTGGCTTTCTTT	.	.	TRBJ1-1	TRBV5-8
CASSVGPSGQDYEQYF	TGTGCCAGCAGCGTAGGTCCTAGCGGGCAGGACTACGAGCAGTACTTC	TRBD2	.	TRBJ2-7	TRBV9